The 4 T cell receptor beta chains listed next were all sequenced from one sample in a study of T-cell reconstitution after alpha-beta-depleted transplantation in children (dated by TCRdb to 2016 to 2018). In the paper's terms, the treatment or condition label means: allogeneic hematopoietic cell transplantation with graft depleted of TCRalphabeta T cells and CD19 B cells. Libraries came from PCR. The run used an Illumina HiSeq 2500. Molecular barcoding was employed in the preparation of TCR libraries, with unique molecular identifiers being used to normalize TCRbeta repertoire quantification. TCRdb itself trimmed the public reads at Q25 with fastp, ran MiXCR and retained productive beta chains. Each CDR3 protein gets just one entry, which takes the most common genes and DNA from the rows behind it. The sample records fewer than 500,000 distinct CDR3 sequences, approximately 41% of which are singletons. Clones ranked in the top ten supply about 30% of the sample.

The input for sequencing was PBMCs, taken before TCRalphabeta/CD19-depleted stem cell transplant. The receptors here all came from a girl aged 2 to 10 with aplastic anemia, due to receive a stem cell transplant.

This clonotype showed up many times. The chain is built from TRBV5-1 and TRBJ2-1; TRBD1 matches at 7 bases. The CDR3 totals 15 residues. The germline CDR1 and CDR2 sequences are SGHRS and YFSETQ. Trimming took 4 bases from V and 4 from J; bases not matched to a gene: 8. The CDR3 here is CASSRGTAEYNEQFF. The CDR3 DNA sequence: TGCGCCAGCAGCCGAGGGACAGCAGAATACAATGAGCAGTTCTTC.

This chain links TRBV29-1 with TRBJ2-1, with 12 nucleotides matching TRBD2. V lost 6 bases and J lost 4; bases outside the gene matches: 4. This CDR3 has 14 residues. Germline V gives CDR1 SQVTM, CDR2 ANQGSEA. As DNA, the CDR3 is TGCAGCGTCCGGACTAGCGGGACTTACAATGAGCAGTTCTTC. Translation gives CSVRTSGTYNEQFF.

Ten or more counts support this clonotype. This chain links TRBV20-1 with TRBJ1-5; the D gene is possibly TRBD1 (5 bases). The CDR3 loop spans 12 amino acids. Trimming removed 6 bases from V and 2 bases from J, with 8 bases in between. The V gene's germline CDR1 is DFQATT and CDR2 SNEGSKA (reference sequence). CDR3 sequence (DNA): TGCAGTGCCCTACAGGGCAATCAGCCCCAGCATTTT. This codes for CSALQGNQPQHF.

There are a few counts of this clonotype. The chain is built from TRBV4-3 and TRBJ2-3; D remains unclear. The DNA end lines up better with TRBJ1-5; the J call may be wrong. Germline lookup yields CDR1 LGHNA and CDR2 YSLEER. The CDR3 has 16 residues. CDR3 in amino acids: CASSRRTSGQFDTQHF. In DNA form, the CDR3 reads TGCGCCAGCAGCCGCCGGACTAGCGGCCAATTTGATACGCAGCATTTT.